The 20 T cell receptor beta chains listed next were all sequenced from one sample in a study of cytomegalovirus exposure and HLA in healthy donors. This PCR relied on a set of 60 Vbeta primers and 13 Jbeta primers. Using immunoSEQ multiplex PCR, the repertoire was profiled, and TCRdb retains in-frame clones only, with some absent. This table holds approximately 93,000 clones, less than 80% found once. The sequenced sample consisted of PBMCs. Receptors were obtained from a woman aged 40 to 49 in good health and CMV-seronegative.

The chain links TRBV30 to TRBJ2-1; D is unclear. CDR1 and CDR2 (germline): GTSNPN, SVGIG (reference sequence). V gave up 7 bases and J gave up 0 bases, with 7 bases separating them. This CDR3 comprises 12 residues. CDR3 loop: CAFGSSYNEQFF. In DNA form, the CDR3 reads TGTGCCTTCGGTAGCTCCTACAATGAGCAGTTCTTC.

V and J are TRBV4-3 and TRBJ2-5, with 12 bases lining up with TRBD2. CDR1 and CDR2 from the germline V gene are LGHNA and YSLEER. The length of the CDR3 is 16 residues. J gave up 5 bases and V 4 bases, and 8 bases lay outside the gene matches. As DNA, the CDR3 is TGCGCCAGCAGCCTCTCTAGCGGGAGGGCCCAGGAGACCCAGTACTTC. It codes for CASSLSSGRAQETQYF.

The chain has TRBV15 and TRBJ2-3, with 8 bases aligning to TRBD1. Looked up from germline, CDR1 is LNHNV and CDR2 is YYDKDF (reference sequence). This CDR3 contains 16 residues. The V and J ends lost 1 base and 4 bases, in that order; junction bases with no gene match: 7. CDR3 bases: TGTGCCACCAGCAGAGCCGGGACAGGACACGCAGATACGCAGTATTTT. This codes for CATSRAGTGHADTQYF.

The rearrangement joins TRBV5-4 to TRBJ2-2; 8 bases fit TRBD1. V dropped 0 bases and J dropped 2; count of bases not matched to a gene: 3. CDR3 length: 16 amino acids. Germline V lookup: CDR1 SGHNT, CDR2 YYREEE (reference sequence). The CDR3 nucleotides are TGTGCCAGCAGCTTGGGACAGGGGATTAACACCGGGGAGCTGTTTTTT. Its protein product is CASSLGQGINTGELFF.

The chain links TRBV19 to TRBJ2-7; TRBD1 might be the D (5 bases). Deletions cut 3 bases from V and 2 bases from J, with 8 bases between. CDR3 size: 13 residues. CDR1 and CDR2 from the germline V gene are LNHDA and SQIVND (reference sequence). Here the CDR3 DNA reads TGTGCCAGTAGTATGGGCAGGGCCTACGAGCAGTACTTC. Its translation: CASSMGRAYEQYF.

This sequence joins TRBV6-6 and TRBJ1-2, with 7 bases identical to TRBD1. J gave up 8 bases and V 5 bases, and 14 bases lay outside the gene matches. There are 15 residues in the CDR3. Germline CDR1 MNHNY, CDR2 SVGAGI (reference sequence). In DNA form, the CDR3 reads TGTGCCAGCAGTCCTTCGACAGGGAGTCATGGAGGCTACACCTTC. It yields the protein CASSPSTGSHGGYTF.

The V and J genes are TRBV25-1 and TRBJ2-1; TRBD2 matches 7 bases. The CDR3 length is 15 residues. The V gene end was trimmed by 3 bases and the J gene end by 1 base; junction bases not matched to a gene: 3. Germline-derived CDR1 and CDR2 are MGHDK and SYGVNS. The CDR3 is CASSDLGGSYNEQFF. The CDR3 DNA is TGTGCCAGCAGTGATTTGGGGGGGTCCTACAATGAGCAGTTCTTC. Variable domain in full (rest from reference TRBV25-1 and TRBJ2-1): EADIYQTPRYLVIGTGKKITLECSQTMGHDKMYWYQQDPGMELHLIHYSYGVNSTEKGDLSSESTVSRIRTEHFPLTLESARPSHTSQYLCASSDLGGSYNEQFFGPGTRLTVL.

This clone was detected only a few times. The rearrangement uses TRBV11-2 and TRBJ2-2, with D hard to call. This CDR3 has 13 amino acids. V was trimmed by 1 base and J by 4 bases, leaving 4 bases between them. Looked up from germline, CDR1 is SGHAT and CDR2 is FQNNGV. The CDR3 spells CASSLGLTGELFF. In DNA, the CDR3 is TGTGCCAGCAGCTTAGGACTCACCGGGGAGCTGTTTTTT. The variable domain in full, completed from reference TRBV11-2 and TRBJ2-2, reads EAGVAQSPRYKIIEKRQSVAFWCNPISGHATLYWYQQILGQGPKLLIQFQNNGVVDDSQLPKDRFSAERLKGVDSTLKIQPAKLEDSAVYLCASSLGLTGELFFGEGSRLTVL.

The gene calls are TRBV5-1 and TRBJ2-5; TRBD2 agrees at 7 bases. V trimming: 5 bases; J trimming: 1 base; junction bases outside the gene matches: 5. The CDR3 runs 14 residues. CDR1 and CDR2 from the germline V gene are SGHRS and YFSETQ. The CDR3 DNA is TGCGCCAGCAGGATTAGCGGGTTCCAAGAGACCCAGTACTTC. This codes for CASRISGFQETQYF.

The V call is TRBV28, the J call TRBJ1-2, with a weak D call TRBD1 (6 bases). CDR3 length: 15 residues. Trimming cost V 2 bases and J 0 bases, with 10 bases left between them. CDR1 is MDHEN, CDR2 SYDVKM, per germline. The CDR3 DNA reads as TGTGCCAGCAGTTTAACCGGGACACCTAACTATGGCTACACCTTC. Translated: CASSLTGTPNYGYTF.

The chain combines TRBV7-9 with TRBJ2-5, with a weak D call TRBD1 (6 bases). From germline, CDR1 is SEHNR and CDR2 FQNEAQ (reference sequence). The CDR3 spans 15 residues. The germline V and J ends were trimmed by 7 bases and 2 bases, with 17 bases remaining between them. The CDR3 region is CASKKTRGRQETQYF. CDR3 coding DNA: TGTGCCAGCAAAAAGACCAGGGGCAGACAAGAGACCCAGTACTTC.

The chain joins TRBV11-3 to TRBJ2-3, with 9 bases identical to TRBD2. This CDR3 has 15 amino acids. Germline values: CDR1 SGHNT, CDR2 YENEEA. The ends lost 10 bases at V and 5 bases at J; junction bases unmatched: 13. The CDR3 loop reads CANPLAGRLGDTQYF. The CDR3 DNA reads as TGTGCCAACCCCCTAGCGGGGAGGCTAGGAGATACGCAGTATTTT.

CDR3 DNA: TGTGCCAGCAGTGGAACCCAGCAGGCGAACTATGGCTACACCTTC. Protein: CASSGTQQANYGYTF. The chain has TRBV2 and TRBJ1-2; no definite D call. The CDR3 runs 15 residues. V gave up 4 bases and J gave up 2 bases, with 14 bases separating them. Germline V CDR1 and CDR2: SNHLY, FYNNEI.

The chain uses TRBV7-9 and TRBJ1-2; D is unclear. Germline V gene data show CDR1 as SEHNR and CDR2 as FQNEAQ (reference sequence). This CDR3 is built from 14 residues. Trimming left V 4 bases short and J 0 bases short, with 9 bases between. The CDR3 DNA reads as TGTGCCAGCAGCTCTGGAGGGTCTAACTATGGCTACACCTTC. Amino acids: CASSSGGSNYGYTF.

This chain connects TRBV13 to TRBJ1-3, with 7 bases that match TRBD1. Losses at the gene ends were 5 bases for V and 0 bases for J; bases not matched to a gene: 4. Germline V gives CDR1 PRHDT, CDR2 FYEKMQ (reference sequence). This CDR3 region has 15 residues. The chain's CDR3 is CASSLYRGSGNTIYF. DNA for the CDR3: TGTGCCAGCAGCCTATACAGGGGCTCTGGAAACACCATATATTTT.

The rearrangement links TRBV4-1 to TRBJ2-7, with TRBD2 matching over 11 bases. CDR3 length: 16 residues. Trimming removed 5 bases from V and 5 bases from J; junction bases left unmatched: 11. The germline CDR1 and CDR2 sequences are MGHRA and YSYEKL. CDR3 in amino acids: CASSGSVTSGSHEQYF. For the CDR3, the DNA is TGCGCCAGCAGCGGAAGCGTAACTAGCGGGAGCCACGAGCAGTACTTC.

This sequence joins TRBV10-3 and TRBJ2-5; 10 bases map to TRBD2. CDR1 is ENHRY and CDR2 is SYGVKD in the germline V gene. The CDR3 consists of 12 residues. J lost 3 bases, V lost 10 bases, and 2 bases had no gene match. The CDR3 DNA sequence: TGTGCCACCGGGACTAGCGAAGAGACCCAGTACTTC. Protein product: CATGTSEETQYF.

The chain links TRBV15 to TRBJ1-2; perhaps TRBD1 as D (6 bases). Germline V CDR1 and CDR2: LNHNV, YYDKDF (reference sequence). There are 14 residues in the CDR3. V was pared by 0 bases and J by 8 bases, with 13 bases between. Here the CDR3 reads CATSRDLGARGYTF. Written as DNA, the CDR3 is TGTGCCACCAGCAGAGATCTGGGGGCGCGGGGCTACACCTTC.

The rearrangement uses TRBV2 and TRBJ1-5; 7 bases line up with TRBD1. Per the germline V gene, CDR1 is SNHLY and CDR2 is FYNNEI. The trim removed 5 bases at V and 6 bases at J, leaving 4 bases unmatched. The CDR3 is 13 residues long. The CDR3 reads CASSFDRAQPQHF. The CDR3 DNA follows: TGTGCCAGCAGTTTCGACAGGGCTCAGCCCCAGCATTTT.

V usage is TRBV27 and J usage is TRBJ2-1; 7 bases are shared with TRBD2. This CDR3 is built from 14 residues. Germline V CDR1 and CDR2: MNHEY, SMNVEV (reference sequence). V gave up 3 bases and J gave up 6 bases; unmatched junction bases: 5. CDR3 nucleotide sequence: TGTGCCAGCAGTTTCGGCGGGAGTACCAATGAGCAGTTCTTC. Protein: CASSFGGSTNEQFF.